This T cell receptor (beta chain) was retrieved from a study of T cell responses to AZD1222 COVID-19 vaccine. To note about this clone: Its antigen is not identified.

V gave up 4 bases and J gave up 3 bases, with 10 bases separating them. Germline lookup yields CDR1 SGHTA and CDR2 FQGNSA. The CDR3 spans 14 residues. Measured with immunoSEQ multiplex PCR; TCRdb has only the in-frame clones, and not every one. Among about 150,000 clones listed, over 70% were seen once. General study results and limits: No day 14 peak samples; only post-peak repertoires were characterized. CD4 TCRs covered the whole spike, strongest at regions 160-218 and 743-854. Donor demographics were predominantly white British with a female majority; clonal diversity may be underestimated.

This chain joins TRBV7-2 and TRBJ1-3; D is possibly TRBD1 (6 bases). The clonotype was recovered from an adult who received the AZD1222 COVID-19 vaccine. The sequencing used peripheral blood, collected 28 days after the second AZD1222 dose. The CDR3 region has the DNA TGTGCCAGCAGCTCAGGGGTCGGTGGAAACACCATATATTTT. It specifies CASSSGVGGNTIYF. The full variable domain, in which reference TRBV7-2 and TRBJ1-3 provide the parts outside the CDR3, is GAGVSQSPSNKVTEKGKDVELRCDPISGHTALYWYRQSLGQGLEFLIYFQGNSAPDKSGLPSDRFSAERTGGSVSTLTIQRTQQEDSAVYLCASSSGVGGNTIYFGEGSWLTVV.